These 9 T cell receptor beta chains came from one sample sequenced in a study of blood T cell repertoires in COVID-19. Repertoires were generated with immunoSEQ multiplex PCR, while TCRdb's copy carries only in-frame clones and drops some. The top ten clones hold 6% of a sample with over 100,000 clones, 90% to 95% of them seen once. Sample: peripheral blood. Source of these receptors: a human donor in a cohort sampled during active COVID-19.

The CDR3 protein is CASSPLTYEQYF. The DNA for the CDR3 is TGTGCCAGCTCACCACTAACCTACGAGCAGTACTTC. This rearrangement joins TRBV18 to TRBJ2-7; D unresolved. This CDR3 has 12 amino acids. Trimming pared 1 base from V and 2 bases from J, leaving 3 bases between. Germline loops: CDR1 KGHSH, CDR2 LQKENI.

DNA of the CDR3: TGTGCCAGCAGCATAGCGGGACAGAAGAACACTGAAGCTTTCTTT. Its translation is CASSIAGQKNTEAFF. The gene calls are TRBV5-5 and TRBJ1-1; 7 nucleotides align to TRBD1. The germline gives CDR1 SGHKS, CDR2 YYEKEE (reference sequence). V trimming: 4 bases; J trimming: 1 base; junction bases outside the gene matches: 7. This CDR3 contains 15 residues.

The J gene is TRBJ2-3, the V gene TRBV9, with D uncertain. This CDR3 region has 14 residues. The germline V and J ends were trimmed by 2 bases and 0 bases, with 7 bases remaining between them. Germline V gives CDR1 SGDLS, CDR2 YYNGEE. The CDR3 DNA is TGTGCCAGCAGCGTTTATAGTAGCACAGATACGCAGTATTTT. It specifies CASSVYSSTDTQYF. Based on the CDR3 plus reference TRBV9 and TRBJ2-3, the full variable domain is DSGVTQTPKHLITATGQRVTLRCSPRSGDLSVYWYQQSLDQGLQFLIQYYNGEERAKGNILERFSAQQFPDLHSELNLSSLELGDSALYFCASSVYSSTDTQYFGPGTRLTVL.

V is TRBV2 and J is TRBJ2-2; tentatively, D is TRBD2 (5 bases). Germline V gene lookup returns CDR1 SNHLY and CDR2 FYNNEI. The CDR3 covers 15 residues. V lost 6 bases, J lost 2 bases, and 13 bases lay in between. CDR3 protein: CASSEGGENTGELFF. CDR3 bases: TGTGCCAGCAGCGAGGGTGGAGAAAACACCGGGGAGCTGTTTTTT.

V is TRBV5-1 and J is TRBJ1-3; D is uncertain. V was clipped by 0 bases and J by 0 bases, with 7 bases between them. Germline V CDR1 and CDR2: SGHRS, YFSETQ. This CDR3 region has 15 residues. CDR3 nucleotides: TGCGCCAGCAGCTTGGCCGCGGTCTCTGGAAACACCATATATTTT. Translating gives CASSLAAVSGNTIYF.

This CDR3 is CASSPGGAEAFF. CDR3 coding DNA: TGTGCCAGCTCACCAGGGGGGGCTGAAGCTTTCTTT. J is TRBJ1-1 and V is TRBV18; a weak D match, TRBD1 (5 bases). The CDR3 is made up of 12 amino acids. Trimming cost V 2 bases and J 6 bases, with 7 bases left between them. Germline CDR1 is KGHSH and CDR2 is LQKENI.

V usage is TRBV4-1 and J usage is TRBJ2-7, with TRBD1 as a possible D gene (5 bases). The CDR3 spans 14 residues. Germline values: CDR1 MGHRA, CDR2 YSYEKL. The ends were cut back, 3 bases at V and 3 bases at J, with 12 bases in the middle. CDR3 region: CASSHQGGIYEQYF. Here the CDR3 DNA reads TGCGCCAGCAGCCACCAGGGTGGGATCTACGAGCAGTACTTC.

This sequence joins TRBV30 and TRBJ1-6; D unclear. CDR1 is GTSNPN and CDR2 is SVGIG in the germline V gene (reference sequence). This CDR3 region has 14 residues. Trimming cost V 4 bases and J 5 bases, with 12 bases left between them. CDR3 residues: CAWTEVRNNSPLHF. The CDR3 bases are TGTGCCTGGACGGAGGTCAGGAATAATTCACCCCTCCACTTT.

The gene calls are TRBV4-3 and TRBJ2-2, with D unclear. Looked up from germline, CDR1 is LGHNA and CDR2 is YSLEER. The ends were cut back, 3 bases at V and 3 bases at J, with 8 bases in the middle. This CDR3 has 14 residues. DNA for the CDR3: TGCGCCAGCAGCCAGCACTTAGACACCGGGGAGCTGTTTTTT. Translation: CASSQHLDTGELFF.